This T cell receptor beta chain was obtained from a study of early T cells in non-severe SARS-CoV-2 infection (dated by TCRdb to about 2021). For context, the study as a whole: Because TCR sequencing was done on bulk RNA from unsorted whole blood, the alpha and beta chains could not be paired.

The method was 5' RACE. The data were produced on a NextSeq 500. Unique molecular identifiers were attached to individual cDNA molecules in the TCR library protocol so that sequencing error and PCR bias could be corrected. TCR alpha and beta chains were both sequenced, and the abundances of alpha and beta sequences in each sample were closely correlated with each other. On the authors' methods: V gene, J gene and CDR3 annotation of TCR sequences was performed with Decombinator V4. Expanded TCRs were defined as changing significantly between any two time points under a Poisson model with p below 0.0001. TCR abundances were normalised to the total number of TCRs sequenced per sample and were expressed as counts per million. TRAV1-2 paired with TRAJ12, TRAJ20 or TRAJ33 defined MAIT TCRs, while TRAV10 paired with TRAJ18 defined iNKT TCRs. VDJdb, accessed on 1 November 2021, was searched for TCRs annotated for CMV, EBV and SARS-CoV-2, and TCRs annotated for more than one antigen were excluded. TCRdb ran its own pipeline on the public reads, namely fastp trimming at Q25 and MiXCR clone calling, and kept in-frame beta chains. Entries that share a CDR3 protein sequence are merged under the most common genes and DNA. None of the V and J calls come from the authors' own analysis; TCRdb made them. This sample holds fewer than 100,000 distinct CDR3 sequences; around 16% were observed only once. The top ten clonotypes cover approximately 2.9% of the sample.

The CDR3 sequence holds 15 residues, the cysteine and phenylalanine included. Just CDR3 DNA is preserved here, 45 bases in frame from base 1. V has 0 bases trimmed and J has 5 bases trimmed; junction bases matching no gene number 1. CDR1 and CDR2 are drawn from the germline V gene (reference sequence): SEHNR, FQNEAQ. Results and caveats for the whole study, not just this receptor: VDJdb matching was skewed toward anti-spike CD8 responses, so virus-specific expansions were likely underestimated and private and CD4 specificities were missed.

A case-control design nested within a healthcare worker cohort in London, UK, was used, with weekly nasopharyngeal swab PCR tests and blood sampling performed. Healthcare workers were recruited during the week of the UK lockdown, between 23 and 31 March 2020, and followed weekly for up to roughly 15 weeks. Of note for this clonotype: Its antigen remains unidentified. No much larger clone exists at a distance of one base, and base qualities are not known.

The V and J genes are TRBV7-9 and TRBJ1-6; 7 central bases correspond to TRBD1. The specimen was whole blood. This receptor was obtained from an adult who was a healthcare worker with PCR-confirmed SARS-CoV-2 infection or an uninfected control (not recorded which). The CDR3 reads CASSLADRNNSPLHF. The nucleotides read TGTGCCAGCAGCTTAGCGGACAGGAATAATTCACCCCTCCACTTT.